One sample yielded the 28 T cell receptor beta chains listed below, sequenced in a study of metastatic and nonmetastatic thyroid tumors. Until they underwent thyroid surgery, no patient had received any treatment. TCRdb re-called the PCR reads through MiXCR. The profile shows 9,000 to 9,500 clones, approximately 31% of them singletons. Sequences were obtained from adjacent normal tissue. The receptors come from a female donor with papillary thyroid cancer or a benign thyroid nodule (not recorded which). Some clones in this sample may be carry-over from other donors' samples.

Regarding this clone: A read error is likely, as this CDR3 ends without the conserved phenylalanine or tryptophan. This chain joins TRBV6-5 and TRBJ1-4; unclear D gene. The CDR3 has 14 residues. Germline loops: CDR1 MNHEY, CDR2 SVGAGI. The CDR3 region is CASSNRPTNENLFC. The CDR3 bases are TGTGCCAGCAGTAATCGACCAACTAATGAAAACCTGTTTTGT.

CDR3 protein: CSGRGGTYEQYF. The CDR3 DNA reads TGCAGTGGCAGGGGTGGGACCTACGAGCAGTACTTC. V gene TRBV20-1 combines with J gene TRBJ2-7, with D possibly matching TRBD1 (6 bases). This CDR3 has 12 amino acids. Trimming shortened V by 7 bases and J by 2 bases, and 12 bases separated the two germline ends. Germline V gene data show CDR1 as DFQATT and CDR2 as SNEGSKA (reference sequence).

This clone was counted between two and nine times. The chain is built from TRBV30 and TRBJ1-6; D remains unclear. The length of the CDR3 is 14 residues. Germline V gene data show CDR1 as GTSNPN and CDR2 as SVGIG (reference sequence). V lost 6 bases to trimming and J lost 0 bases, with 9 bases between them. The CDR3 DNA reads TGTGCCTGCGTCAGTGGCTCCTATAATTCACCCCTCCACTTT. Its translation: CACVSGSYNSPLHF. The full variable domain, its missing parts supplied by reference TRBV30 and TRBJ1-6, is SQTIHQWPATLVQPVGSPLSLECTVEGTSNPNLYWYRQAAGRGLQLLFYSVGIGQISSEVPQNLSASRPQDRQFILSSKKLLLSDSGFYLCACVSGSYNSPLHFGNGTRLTVT.

This clone has just a few counts. This may come from a read error, since a much larger clone is one base off. The chain combines TRBV7-9 with TRBJ2-7; no reliable D call. The length of the CDR3 is 12 residues. Trimming took 7 bases from V and 5 from J, leaving 12 bases between them. Germline V gene lookup returns CDR1 SEHNR and CDR2 FQNEAQ (reference sequence). The CDR3 DNA sequence: TGTGCCAGCACCAGTTGCGAAGACGAGCAGTACTTC. Protein product: CASTSCEDEQYF. The whole variable domain, filled in from reference TRBV7-9 and TRBJ2-7, reads DTGVSQNPRHKITKRGQNVTFRCDPISEHNRLYWYRQTLGQGPEFLTYFQNEAQLEKSRLLSDRFSAERPKGSFSTLEIQRTEQGDSAMYLCASTSCEDEQYFGPGTRLTVT.

This chain joins TRBV11-2 and TRBJ2-2, with TRBD2 as a possible D gene (5 bases). V lost 5 bases, J lost 4 bases, and 14 bases lay in between. CDR3 length: 15 amino acids. The germline CDR1 and CDR2 sequences are SGHAT and FQNNGV. CDR3 DNA: TGTGCCAGCAGCCGGATGGCGGGTCCCACCGGGGAGCTGTTTTTT. Amino acids: CASSRMAGPTGELFF.

The CDR3 loop reads CASSPGTGSEAFF. CDR3 DNA: TGTGCCAGCAGCCCCGGGACAGGGTCTGAAGCTTTCTTT. The chain couples TRBV7-3 to TRBJ1-1; 9 bases line up with TRBD1. The germline V gene encodes CDR1 SGHTA and CDR2 FQGTGA. The V gene end was trimmed by 5 bases and the J gene end by 6 bases; junction bases not matched to a gene: 4. The CDR3 length is 13 residues.

Concerning this clone itself: The same CDR3 also results from other DNA sequences found in this sample. The chain couples TRBV20-1 to TRBJ2-5; D may correspond to TRBD1 or TRBD2 (7 bases each). Trimming pared 7 bases from V and 2 bases from J, leaving 14 bases between. The CDR3 consists of 13 residues. Per the germline V gene, CDR1 is DFQATT and CDR2 is SNEGSKA (reference sequence). The CDR3: CSETGRGQETQYF. CDR3 DNA: TGCAGTGAGACAGGGAGGGGACAAGAGACCCAGTACTTC.

The chain has TRBV5-1 and TRBJ2-3; D assignment may be TRBD1 or TRBD2 (6 bases each). V lost 4 bases and J lost 7, with 10 bases in between. The CDR3 has 12 amino acids. From germline, CDR1 is SGHRS and CDR2 YFSETQ. The CDR3 DNA is TGCGCCAGCAGCCCCGGGGGCTATACGCAGTATTTT. Translating it yields CASSPGGYTQYF.

This clone was observed a handful of times. This CDR3 is also generated by other DNA sequences in the sample. The genes are TRBV20-1 and TRBJ2-5; D gene unclear. V lost 2 bases and J lost 2, with 9 bases in between. Germline-derived CDR1 and CDR2 are DFQATT and SNEGSKA (reference sequence). The CDR3 length is 13 residues. The DNA for the CDR3 is TGCAGTGCTAGACCGTCAGGACAAGAGACCCAGTACTTC. Translated: CSARPSGQETQYF.

The J gene is TRBJ1-3, the V gene TRBV11-2; D perhaps matches TRBD1 (5 bases). CDR1 is SGHAT and CDR2 is FQNNGV in the germline V gene. Trimming took 5 bases from V and 0 from J, leaving 11 bases between them. This CDR3 has 15 residues. CDR3 DNA: TGTGCCAGCAGCCAGGACGGGGGCTCTGGAAACACCATATATTTT. This sequence encodes CASSQDGGSGNTIYF.

The J gene is TRBJ1-2, the V gene TRBV20-1; no clear D. V gave up 6 bases and J gave up 7 bases, with 15 bases separating them. In germline, CDR1 is DFQATT, CDR2 SNEGSKA (reference sequence). The CDR3 is made up of 12 amino acids. CDR3 nucleotide sequence: TGCAGTGCCGGCGGGCTCCTGAGTGGCTACACCTTC. The encoded protein is CSAGGLLSGYTF.

The chain's CDR3 is CASSVGVSYSGNTIYF. In DNA, the CDR3 is TGTGCCAGCAGCGTAGGTGTCTCGTACTCTGGAAACACCATATATTTT. The chain combines TRBV9 with TRBJ1-3; D gene ambiguous. The germline gives CDR1 SGDLS, CDR2 YYNGEE. Deletions cut 0 bases from V and 0 bases from J, with 10 bases between. The CDR3 extends over 16 amino acids.

Comments on this clone: One end of the junction fails to match germline, which may point to a read error. V gene TRBV2 combines with J gene TRBJ1-2; D is uncertain. Germline CDR1 SNHLY, CDR2 FYNNEI. This CDR3 region has 12 residues. CDR3 bases: TGTGGCAGCAGCGCCGCGGACGGCTATCCCACCTTC. This codes for CGSSAADGYPTF.

The chain carries TRBV11-1 and TRBJ1-1; D is uncertain. CDR1 SGHAT and CDR2 FQDESV come from the germline V gene (reference sequence). Trimming took 8 bases from V and 0 from J, leaving 19 bases between them. The CDR3 contains 16 residues. The DNA for the CDR3 is TGTGCCAGCTCGGTAACCACCGGAAGCTTGAACACTGAAGCTTTCTTT. Translated: CASSVTTGSLNTEAFF.

Concerning this clone itself: Germline and junction disagree at one end, which may indicate a read error. The chain carries TRBV5-1 and TRBJ2-7; 8 positions match TRBD1. The CDR3 has 15 amino acids. Germline CDR1 is SGHRS and CDR2 is YFSETQ. The CDR3 region is CGSSGQGTGWYEQYF. CDR3 nucleotide sequence: TGCGGCAGCAGCGGACAGGGTACGGGGTGGTACGAGCAGTACTTC.

The rearrangement joins TRBV12-3 or TRBV12-4 to TRBJ2-3; D is uncertain. There are 14 residues in the CDR3. V was trimmed by 3 bases and J by 2 bases, leaving 9 bases between them. CDR3 residues: CASSLTANTDTQYF. Here the CDR3 DNA reads TGTGCCAGCAGTTTGACGGCCAACACAGATACGCAGTATTTT.

This chain connects TRBV30 to TRBJ1-5; 9 positions match TRBD1. The CDR3 is 16 residues long. Germline CDR1 reads GTSNPN; CDR2 reads SVGIG (reference sequence). V shed 1 base, J shed 2 bases, and the junction held 6 bases outside the gene matches. CDR3 sequence reads: CAWSAYRGQGNQPQHF. CDR3 in DNA: TGTGCCTGGAGTGCCTACAGGGGGCAAGGCAATCAGCCCCAGCATTTT.

By proportion, this clone is medium-sized (0.01 to 0.1%). The chain employs TRBV28 and TRBJ2-1, with 9 bases fitting TRBD2. The CDR3 covers 17 residues. The ends lost 7 bases at V and 4 bases at J; junction bases unmatched: 14. CDR1 and CDR2 from the germline V gene are MDHEN and SYDVKM. CDR3: CASTRGDLAGSYNEQFF. CDR3 in DNA: TGTGCCAGCACTCGAGGGGACCTAGCGGGATCGTACAATGAGCAGTTCTTC. The full variable domain, rest sourced from reference TRBV28 and TRBJ2-1, is DVKVTQSSRYLVKRTGEKVFLECVQDMDHENMFWYRQDPGLGLRLIYFSYDVKMKEKGDIPEGYSVSREKKERFSLILESASTNQTSMYLCASTRGDLAGSYNEQFFGPGTRLTVL.

This clone has at least ten counts. V gene TRBV5-4 combines with J gene TRBJ1-2; 9 bases map to TRBD1. Per the germline V gene, CDR1 is SGHNT and CDR2 is YYREEE (reference sequence). The J segment lost 0 bases and the V segment lost 3 bases, leaving 6 bases of the junction unmatched. The CDR3 covers 16 residues. This CDR3 is CASSSGGQGANYGYTF. The CDR3 DNA sequence: TGTGCCAGCAGCTCCGGGGGACAGGGCGCTAACTATGGCTACACCTTC. The whole variable domain, remainder taken from reference TRBV5-4 and TRBJ1-2, is ETGVTQSPTHLIKTRGQQVTLRCSSQSGHNTVSWYQQALGQGPQFIFQYYREEENGRGNFPPRFSGLQFPNYSSELNVNALELDDSALYLCASSSGGQGANYGYTFGSGTRLTVV.

This rearrangement joins TRBV7-3 to TRBJ1-1; D remains unclear. The CDR3 spans 13 residues. V was trimmed by 5 bases and J by 3 bases, leaving 10 bases between them. Germline CDR1 is SGHTA and CDR2 is FQGTGA. The CDR3, as DNA: TGTGCCAGCAGCCCGAAAAGCTACACTGAAGCTTTCTTT. Its protein is CASSPKSYTEAFF.

This clone was observed a handful of times. The rearrangement links TRBV4-1 to TRBJ1-3; D not certain. V lost 0 bases, J lost 2 bases, and 5 bases lay in between. The CDR3 consists of 14 residues. Germline V gene lookup returns CDR1 MGHRA and CDR2 YSYEKL. The CDR3 bases are TGCGCCAGCAGCCAAGACTACCCTGGAAACACCATATATTTT. It specifies CASSQDYPGNTIYF.

There are many counts of this clone. The chain has TRBV2 and TRBJ2-5, with D possibly TRBD2 on 6 matching bases. CDR3 length: 13 residues. V was clipped by 1 base and J by 7 bases, with 10 bases between them. Germline CDR1 and CDR2: SNHLY and FYNNEI. CDR3 residues: CASSEGPGGTQYF. The DNA of the CDR3 is TGTGCCAGCAGTGAAGGACCCGGGGGGACCCAGTACTTC. Supplemented by reference TRBV2 and TRBJ2-5, the full variable domain reads EPEVTQTPSHQVTQMGQEVILRCVPISNHLYFYWYRQILGQKVEFLVSFYNNEISEKSEIFDDQFSVERPDGSNFTLKIRSTKLEDSAMYFCASSEGPGGTQYFGPGTRLLVL.

The V gene is TRBV20-1, the J gene TRBJ1-3; 9 bases are a match to TRBD1. Trimming took 5 bases from V and 2 from J; bases not matched to a gene: 1. Germline-derived CDR1 and CDR2 are DFQATT and SNEGSKA (reference sequence). The CDR3 is 13 amino acids. The CDR3 DNA reads as TGCAGTGCTGGACAGGGGACTGGAAACACCATATATTTT. Amino acid sequence: CSAGQGTGNTIYF.

This clone was seen only a few times. The chain has TRBV20-1 and TRBJ2-7; possible D gene TRBD1, 5 bases. Looked up from germline, CDR1 is DFQATT and CDR2 is SNEGSKA (reference sequence). The V gene lost 3 bases and the J gene lost 1 base, with 10 bases spanning the gap. This CDR3 is built from 13 residues. CDR3 protein: CSASQAGSYEQYF. The DNA of the CDR3 is TGCAGTGCTAGTCAGGCAGGGTCCTACGAGCAGTACTTC.

This clone was observed a handful of times. V usage is TRBV29-1 and J usage is TRBJ1-2; D is uncertain. V gave up 0 bases and J gave up 10 bases, with 12 bases separating them. Per germline, CDR1 SQVTM and CDR2 ANQGSEA. The CDR3 spans 12 residues. The CDR3 DNA follows: TGCAGCGTTGAAGATCGGCCAAGGGCCTACACCTTC. Translation: CSVEDRPRAYTF.

This clone was observed a few times. The gene calls are TRBV13 and TRBJ2-1; D unresolved. Trimming took 6 bases from V and 6 from J, leaving 9 bases between them. Germline CDR1 is PRHDT and CDR2 is FYEKMQ (reference sequence). This CDR3 has 12 amino acids. The CDR3 loop reads CASSSSVNEQFF. CDR3 nucleotide sequence: TGTGCCAGCAGTTCCAGTGTCAATGAGCAGTTCTTC.

The V and J genes are TRBV27 and TRBJ1-3, with D perhaps TRBD1 (6 bases). Germline-derived CDR1 and CDR2 are MNHEY and SMNVEV (reference sequence). The CDR3 contains 14 residues. Deletions cut 4 bases from V and 2 bases from J, with 9 bases between. CDR3 DNA: TGTGCCAGCAGTTCCGGGACAACTGGAAACACCATATATTTT. Its protein product is CASSSGTTGNTIYF.

In the case of this clone: One end of the junction is discordant with germline, which a read error may explain. The chain links TRBV7-7 to TRBJ2-7; perhaps TRBD2 as D (5 bases). The CDR3 runs 15 residues. CDR1 and CDR2 (germline): SSHAT, FNYEAQ (reference sequence). CDR3 amino acids: CASSPRAGGAYEQYF. The CDR3 DNA reads TGTGCTAGCAGCCCCCGGGCAGGAGGAGCCTACGAGCAGTACTTC. Full variable domain (rest looked up from reference TRBV7-7 and TRBJ2-7): GAGVSQSPRYKVTKRGQDVTLRCDPISSHATLYWYQQALGQGPEFLTYFNYEAQPDKSGLPSDRFSAERPEGSISTLTIQRTEQRDSAMYRCASSPRAGGAYEQYFGPGTRLTVT.